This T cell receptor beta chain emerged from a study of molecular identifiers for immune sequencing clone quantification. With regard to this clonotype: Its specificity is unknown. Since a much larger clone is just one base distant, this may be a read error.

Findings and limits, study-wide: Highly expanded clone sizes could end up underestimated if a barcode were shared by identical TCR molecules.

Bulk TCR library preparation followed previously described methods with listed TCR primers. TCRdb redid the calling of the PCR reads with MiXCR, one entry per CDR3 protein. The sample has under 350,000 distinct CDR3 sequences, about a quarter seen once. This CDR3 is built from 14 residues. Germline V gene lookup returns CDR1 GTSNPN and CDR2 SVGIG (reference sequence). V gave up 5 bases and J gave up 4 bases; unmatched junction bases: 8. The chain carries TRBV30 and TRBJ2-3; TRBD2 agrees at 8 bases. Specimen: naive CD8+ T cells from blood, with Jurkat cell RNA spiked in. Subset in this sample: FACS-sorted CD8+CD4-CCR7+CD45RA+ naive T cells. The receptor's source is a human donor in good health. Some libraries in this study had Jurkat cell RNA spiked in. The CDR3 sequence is CAWPEREWSDTQYF. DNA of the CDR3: TGTGCCTGGCCGGAGCGGGAGTGGTCAGATACGCAGTATTTT.